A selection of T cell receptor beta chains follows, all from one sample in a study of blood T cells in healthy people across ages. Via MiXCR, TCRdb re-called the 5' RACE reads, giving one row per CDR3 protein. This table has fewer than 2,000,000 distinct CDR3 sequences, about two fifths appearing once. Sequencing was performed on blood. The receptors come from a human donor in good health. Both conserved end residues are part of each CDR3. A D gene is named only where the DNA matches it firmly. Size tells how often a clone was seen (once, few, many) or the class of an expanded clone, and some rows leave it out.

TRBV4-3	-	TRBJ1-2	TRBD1	TGCGCCAGCAGCCATCACAGGGGGGGTAACTATGGCTACACCTTC	CASSHHRGGNYGYTF
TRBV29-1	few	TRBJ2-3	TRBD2	TGCAGCGCCCAGGGGCGGGGGGTCTCAGATACGCAGTATTTT	CSAQGRGVSDTQYF
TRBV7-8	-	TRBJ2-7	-	TGTGCCAGCGGAGCAGGGGGGCCGACCTACGAGCAGTACTTC	CASGAGGPTYEQYF
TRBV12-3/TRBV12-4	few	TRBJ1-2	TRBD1	TGTGCCAGCAGGCAGGGGGACTATGGCTACACCTTC	CASRQGDYGYTF
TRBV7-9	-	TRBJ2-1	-	TGTGCCAGCACCAAAGTGGGGGGATCGGTGAATGAGCAGTTCTTC	CASTKVGGSVNEQFF
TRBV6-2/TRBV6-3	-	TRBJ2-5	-	TGTGCCAGCAGAGAAGCGGGTCGTGGGGAGACCCAGTACTTC	CASREAGRGETQYF
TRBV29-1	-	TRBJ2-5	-	TGCAGCGTTGAAATCGGGAACCAAGAGACCCAGTACTTC	CSVEIGNQETQYF
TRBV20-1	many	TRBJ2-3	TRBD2	TGCAGTGCTAGAGTTAATAGCGGGGGCACAGATACGCAGTATTTT	CSARVNSGGTDTQYF
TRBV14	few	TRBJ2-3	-	TGTGCCAGCAGCCAAGATGGGGCTTACGATACGCAGTATTTT	CASSQDGAYDTQYF
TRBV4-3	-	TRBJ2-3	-	TGCGCCAGCAGCCAAGAGTATAGCACAGATACGCAGTATTTT	CASSQEYSTDTQYF
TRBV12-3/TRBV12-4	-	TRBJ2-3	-	TGTGCCAGCAGTCCCGGCGGCATGAATACGCAGTATTTT	CASSPGGMNTQYF
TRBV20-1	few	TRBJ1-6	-	TGCAGTGCTGCCGGGACGGCATCACCCCTCCACTTT	CSAAGTASPLHF
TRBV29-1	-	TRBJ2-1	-	TGCAGCGTTGGATTAGTTGAGTACAATGAGCAGTTCTTC	CSVGLVEYNEQFF
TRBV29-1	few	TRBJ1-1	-	TGCAGCGTTGCGGGGACGATGGGCACTGAAGCTTTCTTT	CSVAGTMGTEAFF
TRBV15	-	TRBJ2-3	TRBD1	TGTGCCACCAGCGGCCTTGGGGACAGGGTAACAGATACACAGTATTTT	CATSGLGDRVTDTQYF
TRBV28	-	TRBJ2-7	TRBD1	TGTGCCAGCAGTTTTATCCGCGGACAGGGGTTTCACGAGCAGTACTTC	CASSFIRGQGFHEQYF
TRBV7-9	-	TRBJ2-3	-	TGTGCCAGCAGCCAGGACTCGACCTTAGATACGCAGTATTTT	CASSQDSTLDTQYF
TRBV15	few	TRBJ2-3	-	TGTGCCACCAGCACCGACGGGAACACAGATACGCAGTATTTT	CATSTDGNTDTQYF
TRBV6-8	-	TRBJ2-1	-	TGTGCCAGCAGTTATGTCCCATTAAGGTCTGAGCAGTTCTTC	CASSYVPLRSEQFF
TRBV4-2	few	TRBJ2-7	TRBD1	TGTGCCAGCAGCCAAGATGGGGACAGAATCTACGAGCAGTACTTC	CASSQDGDRIYEQYF
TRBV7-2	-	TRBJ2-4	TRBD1	TGTGCCAGCAGCCCAAGAGGGGGCAGAAACATTCAGTACTTC	CASSPRGGRNIQYF
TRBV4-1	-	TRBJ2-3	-	TGCGCCAGCAGCCAAGAGGGCCACTCAGATGCGCAGTATTTT	CASSQEGHSDAQYF
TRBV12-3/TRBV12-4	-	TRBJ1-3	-	TGTGCCAGCAGTTTATATAGCCCGAGCTCTGGAAACACCATATATTTT	CASSLYSPSSGNTIYF
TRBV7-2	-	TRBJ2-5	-	TGTGCCAGCAGCTTCTCGGGCGGGCCCGGGGAGACCCAGTACTTC	CASSFSGGPGETQYF
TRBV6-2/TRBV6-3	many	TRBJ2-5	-	TGTGCCAGCAACGATGTAGAAGAGACCCAGTACTTC	CASNDVEETQYF
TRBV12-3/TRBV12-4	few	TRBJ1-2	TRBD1	TGTGCCAGCAGTCTTGGGGACAGGGACACATATGGCTACACCTTC	CASSLGDRDTYGYTF
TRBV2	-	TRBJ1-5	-	TGTGGCAGCAGTGAATCGGAGAATAGCAATCAGCCCCAGCATTTT	CGSSESENSNQPQHF
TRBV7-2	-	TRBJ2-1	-	TGTGCCAACAGCCCCCGCCGGGACCGCGAGCAGTTCTTC	CANSPRRDREQFF
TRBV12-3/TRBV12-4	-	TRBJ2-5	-	TGTGCCAGCAGTAGGGTTGTGCAAGAGACCCAGTACTTC	CASSRVVQETQYF
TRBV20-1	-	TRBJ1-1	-	TGCAGTGCTTGGACAGACACTGAAGCTTTCTTT	CSAWTDTEAFF
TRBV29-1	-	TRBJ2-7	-	TGCAGCGTGGGGGAGTTGTTCGACGAGCAGTACTTC	CSVGELFDEQYF
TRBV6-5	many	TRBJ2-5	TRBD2	TGTGCCAGCAGGCTAGCGGAGTCAAAGACCCAGTACTTC	CASRLAESKTQYF
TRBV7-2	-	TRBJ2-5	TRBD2	TGTGCCAGCAGCTCCCGGACTAGCTTCTATCGGCAGTACTTC	CASSSRTSFYRQYF
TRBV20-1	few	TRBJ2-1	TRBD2	TGCAGTGCTAGAGATCCAGCGGGGGGTCCTTATGAGCAGTTCTTC	CSARDPAGGPYEQFF